Presented here are 5 T cell receptor beta chains from one specimen sequenced in a study of control samples from healthy donors and cancer patients. Sequenced by immunoSEQ multiplex PCR; TCRdb stores in-frame clones only, minus some. This table has roughly 50,000 clones, about 93% appearing once. Sequencing input: blood. All receptors derive from a man between 25 and 39 years old in good health.

This chain connects TRBV24-1 to TRBJ1-2; maybe TRBD1 (6 bases). The CDR3 runs to 13 residues. Trimming stripped 3 bases from V and 5 bases from J, with 9 bases between. Germline V gives CDR1 KGHDR, CDR2 SFDVKD. CDR3 protein: CATSDQGRYGYTF. The CDR3, as DNA: TGTGCCACCAGTGATCAGGGGCGATATGGCTACACCTTC.

Only one count was recorded for this clone. The chain joins TRBV28 to TRBJ1-4; TRBD1 matches 7 bases. This CDR3 contains 15 residues. CDR1 and CDR2 (germline): MDHEN, SYDVKM. Losses at the gene ends were 5 bases for V and 8 bases for J; bases not matched to a gene: 11. This chain's CDR3 is CASSPPWTGSEKLFF. The CDR3 nucleotides are TGTGCCAGCAGTCCACCTTGGACAGGCTCGGAAAAACTGTTTTTT.

The rearrangement uses TRBV3-1 (or the pseudogene TRBV3-2) and TRBJ2-7; D might be TRBD1 or TRBD2, each matching 6 bases. The CDR3 is made up of 14 amino acids. Trimming cost V 1 base and J 7 bases, with 14 bases left between them. The germline gives CDR1 LGHDT, CDR2 YNNKEL (reference sequence). The CDR3 DNA is TGTGCCAGCAGCCAAGGGGGGGCCTCGGGGGAGCAGTACTTC. Protein: CASSQGGASGEQYF.

This clone is a singleton in its sample. The chain combines TRBV28 with TRBJ1-2; no clear D. The CDR3 is 12 residues long. Trimming stripped 3 bases from V and 2 bases from J, with 4 bases between. Germline V lookup: CDR1 MDHEN, CDR2 SYDVKM. The CDR3, as DNA: TGTGCCAGCAGTTTTCAGAACTATGGCTACACCTTC. It codes for CASSFQNYGYTF.

This clone appeared a few times. The J gene is TRBJ1-2, the V gene TRBV11-1; D gene uncertain. The germline gives CDR1 SGHAT, CDR2 FQDESV (reference sequence). Between the trimmed V and J ends, which lost 2 bases and 8 bases, there was a span of 12 bases. CDR3 length: 13 residues. CDR3 sequence reads: CASSLRDSRGYTF. In DNA form, the CDR3 reads TGTGCCAGCAGCTTACGGGATTCGAGGGGCTACACCTTC.